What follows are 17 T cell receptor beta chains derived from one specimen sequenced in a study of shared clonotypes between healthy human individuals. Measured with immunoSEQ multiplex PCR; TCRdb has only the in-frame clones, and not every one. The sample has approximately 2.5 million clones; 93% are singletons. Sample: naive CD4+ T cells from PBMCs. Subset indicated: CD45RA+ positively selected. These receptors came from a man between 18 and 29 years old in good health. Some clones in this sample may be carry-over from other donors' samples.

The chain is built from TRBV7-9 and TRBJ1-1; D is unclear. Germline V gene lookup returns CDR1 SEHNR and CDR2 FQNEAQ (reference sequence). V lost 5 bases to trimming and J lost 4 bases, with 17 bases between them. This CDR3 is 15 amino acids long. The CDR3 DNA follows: TGTGCCAGCAGCCCCCGCTTAATAGAGGGCACTGAAGCTTTCTTT. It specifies CASSPRLIEGTEAFF.

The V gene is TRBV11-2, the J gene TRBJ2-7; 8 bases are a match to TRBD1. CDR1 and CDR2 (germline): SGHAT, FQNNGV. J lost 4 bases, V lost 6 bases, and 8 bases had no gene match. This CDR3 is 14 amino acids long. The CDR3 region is CASSFIRQGYEQYF. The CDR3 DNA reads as TGTGCCAGCAGTTTCATCCGACAGGGGTACGAGCAGTACTTC. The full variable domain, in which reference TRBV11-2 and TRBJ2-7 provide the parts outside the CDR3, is EAGVAQSPRYKIIEKRQSVAFWCNPISGHATLYWYQQILGQGPKLLIQFQNNGVVDDSQLPKDRFSAERLKGVDSTLKIQPAKLEDSAVYLCASSFIRQGYEQYFGPGTRLTVT.

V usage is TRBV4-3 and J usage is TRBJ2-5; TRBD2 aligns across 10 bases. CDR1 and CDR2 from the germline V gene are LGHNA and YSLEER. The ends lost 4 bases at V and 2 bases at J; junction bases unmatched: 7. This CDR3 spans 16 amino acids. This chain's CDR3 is CASSPLAGVGQETQYF. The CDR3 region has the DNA TGCGCCAGCAGCCCCCTAGCGGGAGTCGGGCAAGAGACCCAGTACTTC.

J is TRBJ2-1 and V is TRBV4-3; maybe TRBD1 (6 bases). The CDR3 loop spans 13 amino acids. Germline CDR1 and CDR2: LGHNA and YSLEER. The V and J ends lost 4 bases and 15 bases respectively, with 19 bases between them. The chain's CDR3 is CASSRTLGHETFF. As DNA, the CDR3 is TGCGCCAGCAGCCGTACGTTGGGACACGAGACGTTCTTC.

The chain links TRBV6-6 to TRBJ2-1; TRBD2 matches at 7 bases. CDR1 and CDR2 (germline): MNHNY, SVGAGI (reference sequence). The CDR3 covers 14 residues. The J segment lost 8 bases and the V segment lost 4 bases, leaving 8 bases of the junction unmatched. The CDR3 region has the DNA TGTGCCAGCAGTTGGGACTCGCGGGGGTATGAGCAGTTCTTC. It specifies CASSWDSRGYEQFF.

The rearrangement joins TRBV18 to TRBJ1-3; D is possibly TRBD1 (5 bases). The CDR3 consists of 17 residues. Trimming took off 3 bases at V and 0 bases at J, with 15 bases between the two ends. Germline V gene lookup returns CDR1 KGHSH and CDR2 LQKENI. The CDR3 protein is CASSPLTDHLSGNTIYF. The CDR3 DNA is TGTGCCAGCTCACCCCTGACAGACCATCTCTCTGGAAACACCATATATTTT.

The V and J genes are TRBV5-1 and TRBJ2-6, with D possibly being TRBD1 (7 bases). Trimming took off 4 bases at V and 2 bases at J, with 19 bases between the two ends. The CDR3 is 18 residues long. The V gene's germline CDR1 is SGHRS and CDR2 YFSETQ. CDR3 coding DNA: TGCGCCAGCAGCGGGGGCGGGACAGACCCAACTGGGGCCAACGTCCTGACTTTC. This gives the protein CASSGGGTDPTGANVLTF.

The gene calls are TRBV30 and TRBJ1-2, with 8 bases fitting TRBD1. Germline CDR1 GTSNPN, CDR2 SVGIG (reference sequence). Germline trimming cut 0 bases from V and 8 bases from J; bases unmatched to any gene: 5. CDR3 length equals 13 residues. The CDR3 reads CAWSVRTGYGYTF. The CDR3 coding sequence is TGTGCCTGGAGTGTACGGACAGGGTACGGCTACACCTTC. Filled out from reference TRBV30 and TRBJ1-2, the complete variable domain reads SQTIHQWPATLVQPVGSPLSLECTVEGTSNPNLYWYRQAAGRGLQLLFYSVGIGQISSEVPQNLSASRPQDRQFILSSKKLLLSDSGFYLCAWSVRTGYGYTFGSGTRLTVV.

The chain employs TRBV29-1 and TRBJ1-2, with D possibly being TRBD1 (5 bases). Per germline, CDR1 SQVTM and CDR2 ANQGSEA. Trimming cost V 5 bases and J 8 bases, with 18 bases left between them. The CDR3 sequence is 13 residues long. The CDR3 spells CSVNRDPAGGYTF. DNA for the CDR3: TGCAGCGTTAACCGGGACCCGGCGGGCGGCTACACCTTC.

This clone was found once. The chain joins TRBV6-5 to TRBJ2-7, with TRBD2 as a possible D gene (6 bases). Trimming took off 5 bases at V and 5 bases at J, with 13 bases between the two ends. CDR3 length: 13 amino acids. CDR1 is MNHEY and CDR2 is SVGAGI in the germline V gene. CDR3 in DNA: TGTGCCAGCAGTCTTACGGGGGTCCACGAGCAGTACTTC. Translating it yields CASSLTGVHEQYF.

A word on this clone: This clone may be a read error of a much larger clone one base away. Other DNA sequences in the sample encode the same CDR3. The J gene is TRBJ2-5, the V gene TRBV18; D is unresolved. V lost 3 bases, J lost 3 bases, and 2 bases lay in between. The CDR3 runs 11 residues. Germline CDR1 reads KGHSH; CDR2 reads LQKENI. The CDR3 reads CASSPKETQYF. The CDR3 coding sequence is TGTGCCAGCTCACCCAAAGAGACCCAGTACTTC.

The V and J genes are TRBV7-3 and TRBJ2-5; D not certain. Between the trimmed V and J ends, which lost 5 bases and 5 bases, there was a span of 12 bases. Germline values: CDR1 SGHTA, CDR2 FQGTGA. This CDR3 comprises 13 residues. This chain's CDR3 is CASSQDPSETQYF. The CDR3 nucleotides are TGTGCCAGCAGCCAAGACCCGTCGGAGACCCAGTACTTC.

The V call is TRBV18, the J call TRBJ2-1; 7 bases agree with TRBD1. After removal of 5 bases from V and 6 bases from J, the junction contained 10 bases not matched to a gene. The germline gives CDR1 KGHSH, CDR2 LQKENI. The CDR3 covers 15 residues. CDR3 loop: CASSGLVAGGNEQFF. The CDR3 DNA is TGTGCCAGCTCAGGACTGGTAGCAGGGGGCAATGAGCAGTTCTTC.

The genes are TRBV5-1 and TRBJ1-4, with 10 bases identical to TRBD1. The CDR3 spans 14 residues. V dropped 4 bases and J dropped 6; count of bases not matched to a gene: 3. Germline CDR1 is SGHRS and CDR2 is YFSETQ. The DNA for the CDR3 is TGCGCCAGCAGCCCGGGACAGGGGTATGAAAAACTGTTTTTT. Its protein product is CASSPGQGYEKLFF.

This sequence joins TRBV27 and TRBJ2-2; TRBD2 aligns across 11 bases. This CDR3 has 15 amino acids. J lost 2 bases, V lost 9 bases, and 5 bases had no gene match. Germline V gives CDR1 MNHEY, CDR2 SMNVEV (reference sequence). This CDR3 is CASGTSGRNTGELFF. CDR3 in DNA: TGTGCCAGTGGGACTAGCGGCCGTAACACCGGGGAGCTGTTTTTT.

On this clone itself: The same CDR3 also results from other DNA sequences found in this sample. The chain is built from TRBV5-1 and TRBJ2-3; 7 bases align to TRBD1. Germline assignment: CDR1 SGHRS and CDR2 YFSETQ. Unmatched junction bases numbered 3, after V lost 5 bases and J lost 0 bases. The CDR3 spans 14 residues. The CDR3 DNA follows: TGCGCCAGCAGTAGGGGGCAGAGCACAGATACGCAGTATTTT. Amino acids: CASSRGQSTDTQYF.

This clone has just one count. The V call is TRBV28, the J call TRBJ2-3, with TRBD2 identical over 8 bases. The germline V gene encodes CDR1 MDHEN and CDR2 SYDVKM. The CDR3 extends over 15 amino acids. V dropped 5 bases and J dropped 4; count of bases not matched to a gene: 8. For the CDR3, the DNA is TGTGCCAGCAGTGTCTTTGCGGGGGGCGCAGATACGCAGTATTTT. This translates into CASSVFAGGADTQYF. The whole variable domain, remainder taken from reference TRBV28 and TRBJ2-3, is DVKVTQSSRYLVKRTGEKVFLECVQDMDHENMFWYRQDPGLGLRLIYFSYDVKMKEKGDIPEGYSVSREKKERFSLILESASTNQTSMYLCASSVFAGGADTQYFGPGTRLTVL.